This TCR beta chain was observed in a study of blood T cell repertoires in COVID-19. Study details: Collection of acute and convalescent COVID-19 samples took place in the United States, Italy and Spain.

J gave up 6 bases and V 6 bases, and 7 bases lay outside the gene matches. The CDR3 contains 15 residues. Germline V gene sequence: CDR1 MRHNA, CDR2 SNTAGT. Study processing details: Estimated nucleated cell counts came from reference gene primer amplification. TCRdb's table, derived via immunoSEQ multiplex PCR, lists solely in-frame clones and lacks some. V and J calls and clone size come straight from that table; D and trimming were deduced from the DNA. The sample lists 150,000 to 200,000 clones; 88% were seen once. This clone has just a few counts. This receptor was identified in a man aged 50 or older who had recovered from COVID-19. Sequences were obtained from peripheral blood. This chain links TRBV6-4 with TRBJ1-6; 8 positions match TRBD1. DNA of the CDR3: TGTGCCAGCAGACCTGGACAGGGCCCTAATTCACCCCTCCACTTT. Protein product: CASRPGQGPNSPLHF.